These 15 T cell receptor beta chains came from one sample sequenced in a study of T cells in Graves' hyperthyroidism and ophthalmopathy. TCR beta CDR3 regions were amplified from RNA. When the TCR CDR3 underwent first-round RT-PCR, the HTBI primer set was used. Each CDR3 protein is one row after TCRdb ran MiXCR on the multiplex PCR reads. The sample shows roughly 260,000 distinct CDR3 sequences, more than 14% of them seen only once. The specimen sequenced was blood. The receptors originated from a woman in her thirties or forties with Graves' hyperthyroidism that later progressed to Graves' ophthalmopathy.

This clonotype was counted ten times or more. The chain employs TRBV28 and TRBJ1-6, with a weak D call TRBD1 (6 bases). Germline loops: CDR1 MDHEN, CDR2 SYDVKM. This CDR3 region has 14 residues. Deletions cut 6 bases from V and 7 bases from J, with 13 bases between. Here the CDR3 DNA reads TGTGCCAGCAGGCCTACAGGGTTGAATTCACCCCTCCACTTT. This gives the protein CASRPTGLNSPLHF.

At least ten counts were recorded for this clonotype. CDR3 DNA sequence: TGCGCCAGCAGTGAAGGTAGCGGGGAGCTGTTTTTT. Translation: CASSEGSGELFF. The chain joins TRBV10-1 to TRBJ2-2; unclear D gene. The length of the CDR3 is 12 residues. V dropped 3 bases and J dropped 7 bases, with 6 bases sitting between them. Germline CDR1 WNHNN, CDR2 SYGVQD (reference sequence).

This clonotype came up a few times. The chain employs TRBV4-2 and TRBJ2-5; 10 positions match TRBD2. CDR1 LGHNA and CDR2 YNFKEQ come from the germline V gene. This CDR3 has 18 residues. Trimming at V came to 0 bases and at J to 0 bases, leaving 7 bases not matched to a gene. CDR3 sequence (DNA): TGTGCCAGCAGCCAAGATGAGCGGGAGGGAGAGTACCAAGAGACCCAGTACTTC. Translated: CASSQDEREGEYQETQYF.

In the case of this clonotype: A single base separates this from a much larger clone, so it may be a read error. The rearrangement links TRBV28 to TRBJ1-4, with D possibly being TRBD1 (5 bases). Germline lookup yields CDR1 MDHEN and CDR2 SYDVKM. The CDR3 spans 15 residues. In DNA form, the CDR3 reads TGTGCCAGCAGGATGACAGTTGCAACTAGTGAAAAACTGTTTTTT. It translates to CASRMTVATSEKLFF.

The sample holds many counts of this clonotype. The chain joins TRBV28 to TRBJ1-3; D might be TRBD1 (6 bases). This CDR3 has 14 amino acids. Trimming took off 10 bases at V and 2 bases at J, with 15 bases between the two ends. Germline assignment: CDR1 MDHEN and CDR2 SYDVKM. The CDR3 spells CATSRGLTGNTIYF. CDR3 nucleotides: TGTGCCACCAGCAGGGGACTAACTGGAAACACCATATATTTT.

Ten or more counts support this clonotype. Here the CDR3 reads CASMTGGTGGANVLTF. The CDR3 DNA sequence: TGTGCCAGTATGACAGGGGGAACGGGTGGGGCCAACGTCCTGACTTTC. The chain links TRBV28 to TRBJ2-6, with TRBD1 identical over 9 bases. The CDR3 totals 16 residues. The V gene end was trimmed by 9 bases and the J gene end by 3 bases; junction bases not matched to a gene: 9. In germline, CDR1 is MDHEN, CDR2 SYDVKM.

This clonotype was detected ten times or more. The J gene is TRBJ2-7, the V gene TRBV12-3 or TRBV12-4; D remains unclear. Trimming removed 5 bases from V and 2 bases from J, with 13 bases in between. This CDR3 spans 14 amino acids. The CDR3 loop reads CASSRGEVAYEQYF. CDR3 DNA sequence: TGTGCCAGCAGTCGAGGCGAGGTCGCCTACGAGCAGTACTTC.

This clonotype was counted ten times or more. The chain uses TRBV12-3 or TRBV12-4 and TRBJ2-1; 10 bases align to TRBD1. The CDR3 consists of 16 residues. V shed 2 bases and J 3 bases; nucleotides not matched to a gene: 4. CDR3 sequence reads: CASSLRTGGVYNEQFF. The CDR3 DNA reads as TGTGCCAGCAGTTTACGGACAGGGGGAGTCTACAATGAGCAGTTCTTC.

This clonotype was detected ten times or more. The chain is built from TRBV10-2 and TRBJ2-7; 8 positions match TRBD1. The germline CDR1 and CDR2 sequences are WSHSY and SAAADI. Germline trimming cut 4 bases from V and 2 bases from J; bases unmatched to any gene: 10. The CDR3 covers 16 residues. DNA of the CDR3: TGCGCCAGCAGTGCAACCGGGACAGGCCTTCCCTACGAGCAGTACTTC. Translated: CASSATGTGLPYEQYF.

This clonotype came up once. The chain employs TRBV27 and TRBJ2-3, with D hard to call. Trimming removed 6 bases at V and 0 bases at J, with 10 bases between. The CDR3 totals 14 residues. Germline V gene data show CDR1 as MNHEY and CDR2 as SMNVEV (reference sequence). The CDR3 here is CASSPSLSTDTQYF. For the CDR3, the DNA is TGTGCCAGCAGCCCGAGCCTTAGCACAGATACGCAGTATTTT.

The rearrangement links TRBV11-2 to TRBJ2-1, with 11 bases lining up with TRBD2. Trimming removed 3 bases from V and 10 bases from J; junction bases left unmatched: 8. CDR3 length: 15 residues. Germline V gene lookup returns CDR1 SGHAT and CDR2 FQNNGV. This CDR3 is CASSFRLAGLREQFF. The CDR3 DNA sequence: TGTGCCAGCAGCTTTCGACTAGCGGGATTAAGGGAGCAGTTCTTC.

The chain's CDR3 is CASSRGQGGDYGYTF. The CDR3 nucleotides are TGTGCCAGTAGTCGAGGACAGGGTGGAGATTATGGCTACACCTTC. V usage is TRBV19 and J usage is TRBJ1-2; the match to TRBD1 covers 8 bases. The CDR3 totals 15 residues. With 5 bases clipped from V and 5 bases from J, the junction kept 10 bases outside the gene matches. Germline lookup yields CDR1 LNHDA and CDR2 SQIVND (reference sequence).

This clonotype came up many times. The rearrangement joins TRBV28 to TRBJ1-2; TRBD1 might be the D (6 bases). CDR3 length: 11 residues. Trimming took 8 bases from V and 8 from J, leaving 12 bases between them. The germline V gene has CDR1 MDHEN and CDR2 SYDVKM. The DNA of the CDR3 is TGTGCCAGCGGTAGAACAGGGGGCTACACCTTC. This sequence encodes CASGRTGGYTF.

This clonotype was counted many times. J is TRBJ1-2 and V is TRBV2; a weak D match, TRBD1 (6 bases). The V and J ends lost 3 bases and 2 bases respectively, with 19 bases between them. Germline values: CDR1 SNHLY, CDR2 FYNNEI. The CDR3 is 17 residues long. For the CDR3, the DNA is TGTGCCAGCAGTGAGTTCACAATGGACAGTCTGAACTATGGCTACACCTTC. Translating it yields CASSEFTMDSLNYGYTF.

Many counts were recorded for this clonotype. J is TRBJ2-7 and V is TRBV28; D may be TRBD2 (6 bases). This CDR3 region has 15 residues. The V gene's germline CDR1 is MDHEN and CDR2 SYDVKM. The ends were cut back, 0 bases at V and 2 bases at J, with 11 bases in the middle. The chain's CDR3 is CASSLWSGLAYEQYF. As DNA, the CDR3 is TGTGCCAGCAGTTTATGGAGCGGGTTGGCCTACGAGCAGTACTTC. The variable domain in full, completed from reference TRBV28 and TRBJ2-7, reads DVKVTQSSRYLVKRTGEKVFLECVQDMDHENMFWYRQDPGLGLRLIYFSYDVKMKEKGDIPEGYSVSREKKERFSLILESASTNQTSMYLCASSLWSGLAYEQYFGPGTRLTVT.